The present T cell receptor beta chain was sequenced within a study of pediatric ulcerative colitis. CDR1 and CDR2 from the germline V gene are SGHRS and YFSETQ. Germline trimming cut 0 bases from V and 4 bases from J; bases unmatched to any gene: 7. The CDR3 covers 17 residues. The assay was immunoSEQ multiplex PCR, and TCRdb's table has in-frame clones only and misses some. In the table there are about 60,000 clones, about 90% of which are singletons. This chain joins TRBV5-1 and TRBJ1-3; 10 bases align to TRBD1. The clonotype comes from a boy between 5 and 17 years old who was a control in a study of pediatric ulcerative colitis. The sample consisted of blood. This chain's CDR3 is CASSLASGQGRGNTIYF. CDR3 in DNA: TGCGCCAGCAGCTTGGCCTCGGGACAGGGGAGAGGAAACACCATATATTTT.